The sample holds many counts of the clone carrying this TCR beta chain. Antigen specificity is unknown. Time point reported: newly diagnosed GD, antithyroid drugs for less than 3 months. With RNA extracted from PBMCs as input, the TCR library was made. The sample belongs to a study of regulatory T cells in long-lasting Graves disease. The CDR3 is 15 amino acids. V was trimmed by 0 bases and J by 4 bases, leaving 13 bases between them. Germline values: CDR1 SGHRS, CDR2 YFSETQ. According to the study, TCR beta libraries were built with iRepertoire HTBI primers and CDR3-region Arm-PCR. TCRdb recomputed calls from the multiplex PCR reads with MiXCR, one row per CDR3 protein. The table records hundreds of thousands of distinct CDR3 sequences, around a sixth of them present only once. General observations from the study: Compared with new cases, persistent Graves' patients showed reduced TCR diversity.

The sequencing used peripheral blood mononuclear cells (PBMCs), collected at new diagnosis, from a patient treated with antithyroid drugs. The genes are TRBV5-1 and TRBJ1-2; no definite D call. This clonotype originated in a female donor with Graves disease. This CDR3 is CASSLGVGQLYGYTF. The CDR3 coding sequence is TGCGCCAGCAGCTTGGGGGTTGGGCAGCTCTATGGCTACACCTTC.